Listed here is a single T cell receptor (beta chain). There is no known antigen for this receptor. Base qualities were left out, and no much larger clone turns up one base away. This sample is part of a study of OX40 agonist ivuxolimab in advanced cancers. Study-level background: The costimulatory receptor OX40 (CD134) was targeted by ivuxolimab, a fully human IgG2 agonistic monoclonal antibody. Intravenous ivuxolimab was administered to patients every 2 weeks at six dose levels: 0.01, 0.1, 0.3, 1.5, 3 and 10 mg/kg. Of the 50 to 55 patients in dose escalation, some 20 had hepatocellular carcinoma, some 15 had melanoma, 9 had renal cell carcinoma and 9 had head and neck cancer. In the dose-escalation cohort, roughly 80% of patients were male, and the mean age was roughly 60 years, with a range of roughly 20 to 80. Patients were allowed to have had prior anti-PD-1, anti-PD-L1 or anti-CTLA-4 therapy, and approximately 40% of the dose-escalation patients had been treated with checkpoint inhibitors. Partial responses occurred in three dose-escalation patients, of whom one had hepatocellular carcinoma and two had cutaneous melanoma. The point of sequencing TCRbeta in the periphery was to test whether ivuxolimab changed TCR sequence diversity and drove clonal T-cell expansion. The paper covers the monotherapy dose-escalation part of the phase I ivuxolimab trial, which included N = 52 patients.

Results the study describes overall, beyond this receptor: After ivuxolimab, more expanded clones were found on average in CD8+ T cells than in CD4+ T cells. At doses of 0.1 to 3.0 mg/kg, clonal expansion of both CD4+ and CD8+ T cells in blood was seen between baseline and week 6. The antigen specificity of the clonally expanded peripheral T cells was not determined. In partial responders in the 0.1-3.0 mg/kg groups, normalized peripheral clonal expansion was found to be among the lowest, especially among CD8+ T cells. Low levels of normalized T-cell clonal expansion were also shown by some nonresponding patients.

CDR1 and CDR2 are read off the germline V gene as MDHEN and SYDVKM. Including cysteine and phenylalanine, the CDR3 has 11 amino acids. Here the CDR3 DNA is all that survives: 33 bases in frame from base 1. Trimming takes 6 bases from V and 5 bases from J, and the germline ends sit 7 bases apart. For sequencing of the TCRbeta CDR3 region, genomic DNA was extracted from the sorted cells. TCRbeta CDR3 regions were sequenced using the immunoSEQ Assay. The table was pulled from immuneACCESS by TCRdb, which kept in-frame rearrangements only. Such tables lose some clones; where checked, under half of the loss comes from unresolved V genes, and the rest has no known cause. The sample yields more than 50,000 clones; 91% were counted once. Over 9.5% of the sample is held by the ten biggest clonotypes. Patients with a history of autoimmune disease or receiving systemic immunosuppression were excluded from the trial. In every dose cohort, peripheral blood was drawn for TCR sequencing at baseline, cycle 4 day 1, and cycle 7 day 1. Samples came from an open-label, multicenter, first-in-human phase I dose-escalation trial of ivuxolimab. Adults with locally advanced or metastatic melanoma, renal cell carcinoma, hepatocellular carcinoma or head and neck squamous cell carcinoma were enrolled in the trial. CD4+ and CD8+ T cells were sorted separately from peripheral blood before TCR sequencing.

The receptor chain draws on TRBV28 and TRBJ1-2; no D segment can be confidently identified. Sequencing was performed on CD4+ or CD8+ T cells sorted from blood, taken in a trial of the OX40 agonist ivuxolimab. This TCR was recovered from an adult with an advanced solid tumor such as melanoma, head and neck, liver or kidney cancer. The sequence in DNA is TGTGCCAGCAGCGGACTATATGGCTACACCTTC. This sequence encodes CASSGLYGYTF.